This TCR beta chain appears in the sequencing data of a study of blood T cell repertoires in COVID-19. Looking at the study overall: The United States, Italy and Spain were the sources of the acute and convalescent COVID-19 samples.

CDR1 is MDHEN and CDR2 is SYDVKM in the germline V gene. After removal of 6 bases from V and 4 bases from J, the junction contained 4 bases not matched to a gene. This CDR3 has 14 amino acids. Cohort 3 recovered donors had two negative PCRs, clearance, or symptom resolution. Profiled with immunoSEQ multiplex PCR; TCRdb holds only in-frame clones, not every one. The table lists around 310,000 clones, over 85% of them singletons. This chain uses TRBV28 with TRBJ1-4, with TRBD1 identical over 8 bases. The source of this sequence is a woman aged 25 to 39 who had recovered from COVID-19. Sequenced material: PBMCs or T cells enriched from blood (not recorded which). CDR3 coding DNA: TGTGCCAGCAGGGGGACAGGATATAATGAAAAACTGTTTTTT. It codes for CASRGTGYNEKLFF.